This entry lists 6 T cell receptor beta chains sequenced from one sample in a study of chemoradiotherapy in HPV16-positive cancers. Profiling relied on immunoSEQ multiplex PCR, and the TCRdb table lists in-frame clones only, not all of them. This table has about 12,000 clones, around two thirds appearing once. Sample collection was performed from a patient who underwent chemoradiotherapy. These receptors were taken from a human donor with HPV-associated anogenital cancer.

The rearrangement uses TRBV5-1 and TRBJ2-3, with 10 bases aligning to TRBD2. J gave up 5 bases and V 4 bases, and 7 bases lay outside the gene matches. This CDR3 contains 15 residues. Germline V gives CDR1 SGHRS, CDR2 YFSETQ. In DNA form, the CDR3 reads TGCGCCAGCAGCCCCATTAGCGGGGGGATAGATACGCAGTATTTT. This codes for CASSPISGGIDTQYF.

The rearrangement links TRBV29-1 to TRBJ2-7, with D unresolved. The CDR3 is made up of 10 amino acids. V was clipped by 7 bases and J by 3 bases, with 7 bases between them. From germline, CDR1 is SQVTM and CDR2 ANQGSEA. The CDR3 DNA is TGCAGCGCTGGTGACTACGAGCAGTACTTC. It is translated as CSAGDYEQYF.

This clone was counted once. The chain has TRBV30 and TRBJ1-2, with TRBD1 as a possible D gene (6 bases). Germline assignment: CDR1 GTSNPN and CDR2 SVGIG (reference sequence). V lost 5 bases to trimming and J lost 8 bases, with 18 bases between them. CDR3 length equals 13 residues. DNA for the CDR3: TGTGCCTGGGGCCTGGGGGCGAGTAGAGGCTACACCTTC. Encoded protein: CAWGLGASRGYTF.

The V gene is TRBV4-3, the J gene TRBJ1-5; D gene uncertain. Germline V lookup: CDR1 LGHNA, CDR2 YSLEER. V was trimmed by 1 base and J by 8 bases, leaving 12 bases between them. The CDR3 length is 14 residues. The CDR3 loop is CASSQGSYGEPQHF. The CDR3 region has the DNA TGCGCCAGCAGCCAAGGAAGCTACGGTGAGCCCCAGCATTTT.

The chain combines TRBV10-1 with TRBJ1-2; D perhaps matches TRBD1 (5 bases). V was trimmed by 6 bases and J by 3 bases, leaving 14 bases between them. Per germline, CDR1 WNHNN and CDR2 SYGVQD (reference sequence). This CDR3 has 14 residues. This CDR3 is CASRLWDRYYGYTF. CDR3 nucleotides: TGCGCCAGCAGGTTATGGGACCGGTACTATGGCTACACCTTC.

The J gene is TRBJ2-1, the V gene TRBV5-1, with D perhaps matching TRBD1 or TRBD2 (6 bases each). The CDR3 length is 17 residues. Germline assignment: CDR1 SGHRS and CDR2 YFSETQ. V was pared by 4 bases and J by 4 bases, with 21 bases between. The CDR3 nucleotides are TGCGCCAGCAGCCCCCAGGTTAGCGGACAGATTTACAATGAGCAGTTCTTC. Protein: CASSPQVSGQIYNEQFF.